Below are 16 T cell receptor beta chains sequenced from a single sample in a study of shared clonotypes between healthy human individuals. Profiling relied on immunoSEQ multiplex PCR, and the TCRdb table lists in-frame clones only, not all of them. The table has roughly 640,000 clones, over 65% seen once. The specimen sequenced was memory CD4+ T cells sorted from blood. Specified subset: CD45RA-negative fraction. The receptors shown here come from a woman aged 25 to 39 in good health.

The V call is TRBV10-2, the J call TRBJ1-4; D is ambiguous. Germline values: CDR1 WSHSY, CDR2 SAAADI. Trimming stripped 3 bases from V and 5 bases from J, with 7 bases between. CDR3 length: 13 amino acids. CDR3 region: CASSDERNEKLFF. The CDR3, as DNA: TGCGCCAGCAGTGACGAGAGGAATGAAAAACTGTTTTTT.

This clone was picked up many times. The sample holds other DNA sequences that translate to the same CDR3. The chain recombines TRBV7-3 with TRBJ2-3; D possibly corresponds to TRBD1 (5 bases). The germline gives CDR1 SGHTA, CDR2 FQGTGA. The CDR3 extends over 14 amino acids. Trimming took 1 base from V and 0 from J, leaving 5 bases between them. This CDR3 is CASSLKGSTDTQYF. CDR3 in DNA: TGTGCCAGCAGCTTAAAGGGGAGCACAGATACGCAGTATTTT.

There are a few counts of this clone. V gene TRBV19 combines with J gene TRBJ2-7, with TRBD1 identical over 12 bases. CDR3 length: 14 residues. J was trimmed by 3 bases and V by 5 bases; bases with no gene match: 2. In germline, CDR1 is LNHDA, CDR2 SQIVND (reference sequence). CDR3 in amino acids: CASSGTGGFYEQYF. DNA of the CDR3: TGTGCCAGTAGTGGGACAGGGGGCTTCTACGAGCAGTACTTC.

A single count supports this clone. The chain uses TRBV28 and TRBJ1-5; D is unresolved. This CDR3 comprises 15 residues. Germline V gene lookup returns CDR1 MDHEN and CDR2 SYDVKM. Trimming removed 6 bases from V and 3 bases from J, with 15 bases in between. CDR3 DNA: TGTGCCAGCAGAACCCACCTTTGGTCCAATCAGCCCCAGCATTTT. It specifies CASRTHLWSNQPQHF.

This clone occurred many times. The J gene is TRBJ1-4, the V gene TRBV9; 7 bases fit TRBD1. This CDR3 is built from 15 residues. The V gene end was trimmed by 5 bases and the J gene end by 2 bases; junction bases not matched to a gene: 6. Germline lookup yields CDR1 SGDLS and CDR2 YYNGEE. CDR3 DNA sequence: TGTGCCAGCAGGACAGGGATCGAGACTAATGAAAAACTGTTTTTT. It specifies CASRTGIETNEKLFF.

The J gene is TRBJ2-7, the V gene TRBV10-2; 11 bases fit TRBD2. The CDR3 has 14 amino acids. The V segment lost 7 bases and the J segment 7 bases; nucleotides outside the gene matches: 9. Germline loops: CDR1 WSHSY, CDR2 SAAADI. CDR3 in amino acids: CASIRGLAGGEQYF. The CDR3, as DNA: TGCGCCAGCATTCGTGGGCTAGCGGGAGGAGAGCAGTACTTC.

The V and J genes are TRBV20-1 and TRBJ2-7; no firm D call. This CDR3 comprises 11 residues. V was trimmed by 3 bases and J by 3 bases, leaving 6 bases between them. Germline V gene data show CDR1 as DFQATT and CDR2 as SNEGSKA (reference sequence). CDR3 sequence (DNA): TGCAGTGCTAGGCTAAACTACGAGCAGTACTTC. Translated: CSARLNYEQYF.

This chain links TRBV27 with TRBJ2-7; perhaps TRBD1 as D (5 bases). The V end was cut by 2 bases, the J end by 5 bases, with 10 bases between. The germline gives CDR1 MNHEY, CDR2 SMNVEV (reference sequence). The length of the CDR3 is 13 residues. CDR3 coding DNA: TGTGCCAGCAGTTTAGTAGGGGTCGACGAGCAGTACTTC. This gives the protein CASSLVGVDEQYF.

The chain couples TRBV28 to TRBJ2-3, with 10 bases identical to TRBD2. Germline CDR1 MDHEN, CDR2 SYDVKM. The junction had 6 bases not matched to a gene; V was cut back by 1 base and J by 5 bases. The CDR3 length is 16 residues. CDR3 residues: CASSLSSGRGGDTQYF. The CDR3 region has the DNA TGTGCCAGCAGTTTATCGAGCGGGAGGGGCGGAGATACGCAGTATTTT.

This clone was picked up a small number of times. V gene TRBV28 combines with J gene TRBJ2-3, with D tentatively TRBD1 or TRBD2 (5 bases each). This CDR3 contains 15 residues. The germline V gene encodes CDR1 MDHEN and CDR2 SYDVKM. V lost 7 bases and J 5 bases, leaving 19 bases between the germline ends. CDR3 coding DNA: TGTGCCAGCACCGACTTGAGGGAGAGGGGAGATACGCAGTATTTT. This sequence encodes CASTDLRERGDTQYF.

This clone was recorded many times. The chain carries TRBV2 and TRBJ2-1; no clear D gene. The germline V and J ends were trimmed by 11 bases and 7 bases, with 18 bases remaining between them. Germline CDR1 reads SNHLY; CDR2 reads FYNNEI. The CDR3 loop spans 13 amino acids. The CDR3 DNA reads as TGTGCCTTTCACCCAGAGGATGGGAATGAGCAGTTCTTC. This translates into CAFHPEDGNEQFF.

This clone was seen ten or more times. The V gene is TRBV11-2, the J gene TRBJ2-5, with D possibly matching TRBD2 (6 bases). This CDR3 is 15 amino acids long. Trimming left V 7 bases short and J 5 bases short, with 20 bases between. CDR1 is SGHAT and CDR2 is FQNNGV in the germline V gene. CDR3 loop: CASTRSRGGWETQYF. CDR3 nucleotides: TGTGCCAGCACGCGAAGTCGGGGAGGTTGGGAGACCCAGTACTTC.

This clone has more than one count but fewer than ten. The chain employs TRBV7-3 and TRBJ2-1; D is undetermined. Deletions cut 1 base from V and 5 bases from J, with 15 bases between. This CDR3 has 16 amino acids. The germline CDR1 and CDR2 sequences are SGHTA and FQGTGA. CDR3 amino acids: CASSLIPTLLNNEQFF. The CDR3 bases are TGTGCCAGCAGCTTAATCCCGACACTCCTTAACAATGAGCAGTTCTTC.

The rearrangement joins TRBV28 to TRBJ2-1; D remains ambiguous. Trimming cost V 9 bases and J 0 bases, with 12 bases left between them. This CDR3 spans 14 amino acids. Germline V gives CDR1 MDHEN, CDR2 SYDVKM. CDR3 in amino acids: CASKVAGSYNEQFF. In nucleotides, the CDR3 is TGTGCCAGTAAGGTAGCAGGCTCCTACAATGAGCAGTTCTTC.

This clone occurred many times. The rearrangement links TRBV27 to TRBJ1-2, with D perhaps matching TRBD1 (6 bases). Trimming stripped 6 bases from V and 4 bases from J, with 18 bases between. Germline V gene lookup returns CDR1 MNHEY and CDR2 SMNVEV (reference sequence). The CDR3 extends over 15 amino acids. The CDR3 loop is CASSRPGAQFYGYTF. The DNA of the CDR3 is TGTGCCAGCAGCAGACCAGGGGCCCAATTCTATGGCTACACCTTC.

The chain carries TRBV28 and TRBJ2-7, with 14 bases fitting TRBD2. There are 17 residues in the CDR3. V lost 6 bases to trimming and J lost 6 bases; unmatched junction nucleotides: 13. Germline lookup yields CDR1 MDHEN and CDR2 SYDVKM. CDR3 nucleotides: TGTGCCAGCAGCACTCCGGGACTAGCGGGAGCGTGGGGCGAGCAGTACTTC. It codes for CASSTPGLAGAWGEQYF.